This T cell receptor beta chain was documented in a study of T cell repertoires in cytomegalovirus infection. Study-wide background: Evidence of both CMV infection and a matching HLA type came from public TCR beta signatures.

Study outcomes and limitations: People with CMV and the relevant HLA were identified by cumulative public TCR beta family frequency. HLA-C-restricted CMV-specific TCR beta clonotypes were dominant in the ex vivo response.

Each CDR3 protein gets one entry after TCRdb re-called the reads with MiXCR. Of a few hundred thousand distinct CDR3 sequences listed, more than 9% are singletons. This clonotype was recorded many times. As yet, its antigen is unknown. Germline V CDR1 and CDR2: SGHVS, FQNEAQ. This CDR3 has 15 residues. After removal of 5 bases from V and 7 bases from J, the junction contained 11 bases not matched to a gene. This chain links TRBV7-8 with TRBJ2-7; 10 nucleotides agree with TRBD2. This sequence originates from a human donor in good health (CMV status not recorded). Some clones in this sample may be carry-over from other donors' samples. The sample comprised PBMCs. The CDR3 coding sequence is TGTGCCAGCAGCCAAAGCGGGAGGGCCGGTAGGGAGCAGTACTTC. Residues: CASSQSGRAGREQYF. Complete variable domain (other parts from reference TRBV7-8 and TRBJ2-7): GAGVSQSPRYKVAKRGQDVALRCDPISGHVSLFWYQQALGQGPEFLTYFQNEAQLDKSGLPSDRFFAERPEGSVSTLKIQRTQQEDSAVYLCASSQSGRAGREQYFGPGTRLTVT.